This T cell receptor beta chain appears in the sequencing data of a study of T cells in Graves' hyperthyroidism and ophthalmopathy (dated by TCRdb to between 2018 and 2020). Looking at the study overall: Peripheral blood samples were taken at initial diagnosis, before any treatment was given. The roughly 94 discovery patients were randomly divided into training and test sets at a 7:3 ratio. Prospective prediction of ophthalmopathy was tested in an independent validation cohort of 18 to 20 hyperthyroidism patients and 17 patients who later progressed to ophthalmopathy. To identify TCR V-J signatures that set the groups apart, the researchers used a discovery cohort of 100 patients, made up of 40 to 45 with Graves' ophthalmopathy and 55 to 65 with stable Graves' hyperthyroidism. After sampling, hyperthyroidism patients received methimazole starting at 30 mg daily, and ophthalmopathy patients received high-dose intravenous methylprednisolone. The study also compared thyroid tissue and blood T-cell repertoires from over 5 Graves' hyperthyroidism patients. According to the paper, TCR Vbeta CDR3 sequencing was carried out on over 130 peripheral blood samples, which came from fewer than 50 ophthalmopathy, fewer than 80 hyperthyroidism and about 17 progressor patients. The research as a whole found: Most expanded thyroid clonotypes (frequency above 0.001) were also detected in blood, a finding suggesting that blood repertoires may reflect thyroid immune responses. No statistical method was used to set the sample size in advance, and investigators knew the group allocation. During validation, the model predicted progression to ophthalmopathy a median of around six months ahead of onset, with approximately 71% sensitivity and 72% to 80% specificity. Ophthalmopathy was separated from stable hyperthyroidism by a 13 V-J signature model, with just over 85% sensitivity and about 81% specificity obtained in cross-validation and 80%/75% obtained in testing.

CDR1 and CDR2, looked up from the germline V gene (reference sequence), are SEHNR and FQNEAQ. The V and J ends are trimmed by 1 base and 7 bases, leaving 7 bases between them. The CDR3 starts with the cysteine, ends with the phenylalanine, and has 12 residues. Only the CDR3 DNA is retained, 36 bases long and in frame from the first base. Hyperthyroidism patients were newly diagnosed, with disease duration under 2 months, and aged 18 to 65 years. Patients with uncontrolled infections, other autoimmune diseases, pregnancy or lactation were excluded. Diagnoses relied on clinical symptoms, serum thyroxine and TRAb, thyroid ultrasound and orbital computed tomography. Blood from progressor patients was drawn when they were first diagnosed with hyperthyroidism, before any ophthalmopathy symptoms appeared. Ficoll-Paque density gradient centrifugation was used to isolate PBMCs from 9.5 to 10 ml of fresh peripheral blood. Progressor patients were initially diagnosed with Graves' hyperthyroidism and developed ophthalmopathy during follow-up. Total RNA was extracted using Trizol reagent, and RNA quality was assessed on an Agilent 2100 Bioanalyzer.

Amplification of TCR beta CDR3 regions was carried out from RNA transcripts. For the first round of RT-PCR on the TCR CDR3, the HTBI primer set was used together with the Qiagen OneStep RT-PCR kit. The libraries were constructed in a second round of multiplex PCR and then size-selected and purified. The libraries were sequenced on an Illumina HiSeq2000 using paired-end 100 bp reads. Regarding the original processing steps: Raw data were processed with SOAPnuke, discarding reads with adapters, uncalled bases, mean Phred below 15, or no exact constant-primer or identifier match. High-quality paired reads were merged with COPE v1.2.5, and unique nucleotide sequences were defined as clonotypes. Clonotypes were aligned to IMGT TRBV, TRBD and TRBJ reference segments using MiTCR v1.1. Analysis was restricted to V-J combinations with a frequency above 0.0001, which covered roughly 99% of repertoires. The TCS score was defined as F50 (clonal expansion) divided by E x V (chaos), with BLOSUM62-based TCRdist calculated between CDR3 peptides within each V-J. Welch's t-statistics and random forest reduced 514 V-J features to roughly 13, which were used in a naive Bayes classifier (R e1071). In TCRdb, the public reads were trimmed at Q25 with fastp and aligned with MiXCR, with productive beta chains retained. Duplicate CDR3 protein sequences are folded into a single record with the most common DNA and genes. The V and J calls and clone size are TCRdb's, not the authors'. This sample is represented by more than 550,000 distinct CDR3 sequences; 18% of them were singletons. In total, the top ten clones hold 15% to 20% of the sample.

This clonotype was recorded a few times. Its specific antigen is unknown. Base-call qualities are not available, and no considerably larger clone is one nucleotide away. Sample: blood. This receptor chain uses TRBV7-9 and TRBJ1-2; confidence is insufficient to name the D gene. This clonotype was sampled from a woman in her fifties or sixties with Graves' hyperthyroidism that later progressed to Graves' ophthalmopathy. The nucleotide sequence is TGTGCCAGCAGCTTAGATCATCTTGGCTACACCTTC. This gives the protein CASSLDHLGYTF.